The T cell receptor (beta chain) described here comes from a study of blood T cell repertoires in COVID-19. Study-level information: Samples came from the United States, Italy and Spain, spanning acute and convalescent COVID-19. The cDNA or gDNA used as material had been derived from T cells, B-cell-depleted T cells, or PBMCs.

The germline V gene has CDR1 SNHLY and CDR2 FYNNEI. V was cut by 6 bases and J by 5 bases, with 13 bases left in between. The CDR3 consists of 13 residues. Original handling: Reference gene primer amplification in the assay estimated nucleated cell counts. The assay was immunoSEQ multiplex PCR, and TCRdb's table has in-frame clones only and misses some. Clonal size and the V and J genes are those of that table, whereas D and trimming came from the DNA. The sample includes roughly 150,000 clones, around 90% of them seen just once. This clonotype was obtained from a woman older than 75 with acute or convalescent COVID-19. V is TRBV2 and J is TRBJ1-1, with D possibly matching TRBD1 (5 bases). What was sequenced was peripheral blood. CDR3 protein: CASRVRGVTEAFF. The DNA of the CDR3 is TGTGCCAGCAGGGTACGGGGGGTGACTGAAGCTTTCTTT. The entire variable domain, with the rest obtained from reference TRBV2 and TRBJ1-1, is as follows: EPEVTQTPSHQVTQMGQEVILRCVPISNHLYFYWYRQILGQKVEFLVSFYNNEISEKSEIFDDQFSVERPDGSNFTLKIRSTKLEDSAMYFCASRVRGVTEAFFGQGTRLTVV.